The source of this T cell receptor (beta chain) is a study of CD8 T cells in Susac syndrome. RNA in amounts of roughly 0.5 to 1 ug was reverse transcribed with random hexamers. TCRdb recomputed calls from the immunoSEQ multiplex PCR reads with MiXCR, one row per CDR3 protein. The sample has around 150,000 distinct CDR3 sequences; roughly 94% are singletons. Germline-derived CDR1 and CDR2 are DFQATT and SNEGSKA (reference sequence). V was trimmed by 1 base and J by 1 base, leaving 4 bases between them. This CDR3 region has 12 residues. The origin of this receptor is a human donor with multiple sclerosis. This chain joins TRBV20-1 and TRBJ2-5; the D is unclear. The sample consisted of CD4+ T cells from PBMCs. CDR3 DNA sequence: TGCAGTGCTAGAGGTGCCCAAGAGACCCAGTACTTC. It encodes CSARGAQETQYF.